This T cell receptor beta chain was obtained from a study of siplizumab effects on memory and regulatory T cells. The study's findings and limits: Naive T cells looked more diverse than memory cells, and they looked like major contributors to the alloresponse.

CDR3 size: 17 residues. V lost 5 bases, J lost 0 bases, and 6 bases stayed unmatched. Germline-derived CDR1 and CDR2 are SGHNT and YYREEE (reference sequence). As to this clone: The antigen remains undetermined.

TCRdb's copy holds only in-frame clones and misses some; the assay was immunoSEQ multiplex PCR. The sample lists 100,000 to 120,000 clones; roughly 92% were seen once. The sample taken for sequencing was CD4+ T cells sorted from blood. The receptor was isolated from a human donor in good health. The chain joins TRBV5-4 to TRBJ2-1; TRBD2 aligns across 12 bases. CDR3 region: CASSRTSGGLSYNEQFF. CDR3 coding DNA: TGTGCCAGCAGTAGAACTAGCGGGGGGCTCTCCTACAATGAGCAGTTCTTC.